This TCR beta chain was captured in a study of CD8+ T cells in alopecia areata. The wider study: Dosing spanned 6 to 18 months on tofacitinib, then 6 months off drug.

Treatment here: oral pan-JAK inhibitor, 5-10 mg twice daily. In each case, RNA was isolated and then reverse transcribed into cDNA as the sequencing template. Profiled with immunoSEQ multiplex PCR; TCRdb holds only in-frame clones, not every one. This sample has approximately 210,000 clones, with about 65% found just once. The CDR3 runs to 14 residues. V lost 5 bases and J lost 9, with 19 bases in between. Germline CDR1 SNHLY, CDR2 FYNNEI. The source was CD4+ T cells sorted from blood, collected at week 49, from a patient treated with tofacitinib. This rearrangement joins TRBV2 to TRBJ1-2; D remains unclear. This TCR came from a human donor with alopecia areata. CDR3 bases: TGTGCCAGCAGTCCCAGGCCCCCACTATGGAGCTACACCTTC. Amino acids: CASSPRPPLWSYTF.